The sequence of this T cell receptor beta chain was determined in a study of blood T cell repertoires in COVID-19. Generated by immunoSEQ multiplex PCR, the TCRdb table keeps only in-frame clones and is missing some. The repertoire holds about 59,000 clones, around three quarters seen once, with 3.5% in the top ten. Deletions cut 4 bases from V and 3 bases from J, with 11 bases between. The CDR3 has 14 residues. Per germline, CDR1 MRHNA and CDR2 SNTAGT. This rearrangement joins TRBV6-4 to TRBJ2-3, with D maybe TRBD1 (5 bases). The source is a man aged 55 to 70 with acute or convalescent COVID-19. The sample consisted of peripheral blood. CDR3 DNA: TGTGCCAGCAGTGTGGTGGGGCCGACAGATACGCAGTATTTT. Its translation is CASSVVGPTDTQYF.